These T cell receptor beta chains were read from a single sample in a study of CXCR3-negative and CXCR3-positive naive CD8 T cells. With the 5' RACE reads reprocessed, TCRdb shows one record per CDR3 protein and no DNA. The sample holds 150,000 or so distinct CDR3 sequences. The sample was naive CXCR3+ CD8+ T cells from blood. The receptors come from a human donor in good health. Some clones in this sample may be carry-over from other donors' samples. Each CDR3 is given with its conserved first and last residue.

V gene	J gene	CDR3 protein
TRBV11-1	TRBJ2-1	CASSLVFDNEQFF
TRBV18	TRBJ2-5	CASSNRDSQETQYF
TRBV12-3/TRBV12-4	TRBJ2-1	CASSLLAGGVYNEQFF
TRBV29-1	TRBJ2-7	CSVEDLGGSSYEQYF
TRBV27	TRBJ2-5	CASSRIPRETQYF
TRBV7-9	TRBJ2-7	CAVGEVGSYEQYF
TRBV5-5	TRBJ2-7	CASSPPTGTGAYEQYF
TRBV4-1	TRBJ2-3	CASSQDNTDTQYF
TRBV20-1	TRBJ2-3	CSANRLAGGESDTQYF
TRBV25-1	TRBJ1-1	CASSDARDTEAFF
TRBV28	TRBJ2-7	CASSPPGGLTYEQYF
TRBV24-1	TRBJ2-1	CATSDQTRGTYNEQFF
TRBV6-5	TRBJ1-4	CASSYVGLEGEKLFF
TRBV15	TRBJ2-5	CATSRRPVSLEQETQYF
TRBV20-1	TRBJ2-3	CSARDRLAGNTDTQYF
TRBV7-4	TRBJ1-5	CASSFISPCDRRTKNQPQHF
TRBV7-9	TRBJ1-4	CASSPGANEKLFF
TRBV6-6	TRBJ2-5	CASRNQETQYF
TRBV12-3/TRBV12-4	TRBJ2-7	CASSGHSSSGTVSYEQYF
TRBV11-2	TRBJ2-7	CASSRQGPYYEQYF
TRBV28	TRBJ1-4	CASSSDSENEKLFF
TRBV9	TRBJ1-6	CASSALDSGSPLHF
TRBV7-2	TRBJ2-3	CASSLGWDLAGRADTQYF
TRBV6-5	TRBJ1-1	CASSKLDRLNTEAFF
TRBV2	TRBJ2-1	CASSGFSGGENEQFF
TRBV28	TRBJ1-1	CASYPFEENTEAFF
TRBV23-1	TRBJ2-1	CASSQPPASGLNNEQFF
TRBV4-2	TRBJ2-7	CASSQTVDRSNEQYF
TRBV6-1	TRBJ2-3	CASSDEAGGPDTQYF
TRBV21-1	TRBJ1-5	CASSKWLGGANQPQHF
TRBV28	TRBJ2-7	CASLKGLAGDEQYF
TRBV7-8	TRBJ1-2	CASSPGPRGRNYGYTF
TRBV7-9	TRBJ2-3	CASSRQTGTGSTDTQYF
TRBV29-1	TRBJ2-5	CSVEVLDFSRGTQYF
TRBV29-1	TRBJ2-1	CSTGTSEYNEQFF
TRBV7-9	TRBJ1-1	CASSLGSVGGTEAFF
TRBV29-1	TRBJ2-7	CAVGGNYEQYF
TRBV5-4	TRBJ2-1	CASSLMFSLGTYNEQFF
TRBV14	TRBJ1-1	CASSLPGQKNTEAFF
TRBV7-8	TRBJ1-5	CASSSISLQGARPDQPQHF
TRBV10-3	TRBJ1-3	CAISSGFSGNTIYF
TRBV5-1	TRBJ2-1	CASSTPTSGSNNEQFF
TRBV7-8	TRBJ2-6	CASSFPRDGASGANVLTF
TRBV6-4	TRBJ2-1	CASSDNMGGAEQFF
TRBV14	TRBJ1-5	CASSQTGELNQPQHF
TRBV29-1	TRBJ2-2	CSALTDNTGELFF
TRBV15	TRBJ2-1	CATSRDHNEQFF
TRBV27	TRBJ2-1	CASAPGENMYNEQFF